One and the same sample provided the 32 T cell receptor beta chains below, sequenced in a study of blood T cell repertoires in COVID-19. Here immunoSEQ multiplex PCR was the method, and the copy in TCRdb shows in-frame clones only, minus some. The sample holds 150,000 to 200,000 clones, 82% seen once. Sequenced sample: peripheral blood. These receptors were taken from a woman between 55 and 75 years old with COVID-19, enrolled during active disease.

The chain has TRBV24-1 and TRBJ2-2; a weak D match, TRBD2 (5 bases). Per germline, CDR1 KGHDR and CDR2 SFDVKD. The V end lost 5 bases, the J end lost 6 bases, and 9 bases lay between the germline ends. There are 13 residues in the CDR3. The CDR3 loop is CATSARDPGELFF. The CDR3 DNA is TGTGCCACCAGTGCCCGGGATCCCGGGGAGCTGTTTTTT.

This chain uses TRBV27 with TRBJ1-2; 9 bases align to TRBD1. CDR3 length equals 17 residues. The germline CDR1 and CDR2 sequences are MNHEY and SMNVEV (reference sequence). The trim removed 6 bases at V and 2 bases at J, leaving 13 bases unmatched. This CDR3 reads CASRPGQGFLRNYGYTF. The CDR3 coding sequence is TGTGCCAGCAGGCCGGGACAGGGTTTCCTTAGGAACTATGGCTACACCTTC.

The chain carries TRBV18 and TRBJ1-2; a possible D gene is TRBD1 (6 bases). The CDR3 loop spans 15 amino acids. V lost 4 bases and J lost 4, with 16 bases in between. The germline gives CDR1 KGHSH, CDR2 LQKENI. CDR3 sequence: CASSLDRKGGYGYTF. DNA of the CDR3: TGTGCCAGCTCACTAGACAGGAAAGGAGGCTATGGCTACACCTTC.

The chain links TRBV7-3 to TRBJ1-6; TRBD1 agrees at 7 bases. Germline loops: CDR1 SGHTA, CDR2 FQGTGA. CDR3 length: 16 amino acids. The V segment lost 1 base and the J segment 5 bases; nucleotides outside the gene matches: 5. CDR3 nucleotide sequence: TGTGCCAGCAGCTTAAGTGGGACAGCTCATAATTCACCCCTCCACTTT. This gives the protein CASSLSGTAHNSPLHF.

This clone has just a few counts. The V call is TRBV21-1, the J call TRBJ1-2; the table's D gene call, TRBD1, was not cross checked with the DNA. TRBV21-1 corresponds to a pseudogene. The CDR3 runs 18 residues. CDR3 sequence reads: CASSPGSNGTGRFRGYTF. The CDR3 coding sequence is TGTGCCAGCAGCCCAGGTTCCAACGGGACAGGGAGGTTCCGCGGCTACACCTTC.

The rearrangement joins TRBV7-2 to TRBJ1-1; unclear D gene. The CDR3 totals 17 residues. CDR1 SGHTA and CDR2 FQGNSA come from the germline V gene. Trimming left V 5 bases short and J 1 base short, with 20 bases between. The CDR3 DNA follows: TGTGCCAGCAGCCCGCGCCCTGTGGATTTAGCGAACACTGAAGCTTTCTTT. As protein: CASSPRPVDLANTEAFF.

The V and J genes are TRBV12-3 or TRBV12-4 and TRBJ1-3; D remains unclear. The CDR3 loop spans 11 amino acids. V was pared by 6 bases and J by 8 bases, with 8 bases between. CDR3 amino acids: CASSGLDTIYF. Here the CDR3 DNA reads TGTGCCAGCAGCGGACTAGACACCATATATTTT.

This chain uses TRBV6-5 with TRBJ2-2; the D gene is possibly TRBD1 (5 bases). V was shortened by 7 bases and J by 6 bases, with 18 bases between the two germline ends. Germline CDR1 reads MNHEY; CDR2 reads SVGAGI. This CDR3 has 15 residues. The CDR3 DNA is TGTGCCAGCACCCCTCGGCAGGGTATCGCCGGGGAGCTGTTTTTT. Its protein product is CASTPRQGIAGELFF.

J is TRBJ2-7 and V is TRBV28; 11 bases match TRBD2. This CDR3 comprises 17 residues. Losses at the gene ends were 5 bases for V and 4 bases for J; bases not matched to a gene: 13. Per the germline V gene, CDR1 is MDHEN and CDR2 is SYDVKM. The DNA of the CDR3 is TGTGCCAGCAGTAGAGGGGGGGGTACTAGCGGGAGTTACGAGCAGTACTTC. Protein product: CASSRGGGTSGSYEQYF.

The chain joins TRBV3-1 (or the pseudogene TRBV3-2) to TRBJ2-5; D might be TRBD2 (5 bases). Germline V gives CDR1 LGHDT, CDR2 YNNKEL (reference sequence). The CDR3 loop spans 14 amino acids. V lost 2 bases and J lost 5, with 12 bases in between. CDR3 protein: CASSQWLQRETQYF. The CDR3 DNA sequence: TGTGCCAGCAGCCAATGGTTACAGCGGGAGACCCAGTACTTC.

This rearrangement joins TRBV12-3 or TRBV12-4 to TRBJ1-5; no definite D call. Trimming took off 6 bases at V and 7 bases at J, with 10 bases between the two ends. CDR3 length: 12 residues. CDR3 sequence (DNA): TGTGCCAGCAGGGGGAGAGGGCAGCCCCAGCATTTT. It specifies CASRGRGQPQHF.

The chain couples TRBV19 to TRBJ1-1; D is possibly TRBD1 (5 bases). Germline CDR1 is LNHDA and CDR2 is SQIVND (reference sequence). CDR3 length: 14 amino acids. With 6 bases removed from V and 0 bases from J, the gap between germline ends came to 11 bases. CDR3 in amino acids: CASSNAGMNTEAFF. CDR3 coding DNA: TGTGCCAGTAGCAATGCAGGGATGAACACTGAAGCTTTCTTT.

The J gene is TRBJ2-7, the V gene TRBV5-5; 9 bases line up with TRBD2. Germline V gene lookup returns CDR1 SGHKS and CDR2 YYEKEE (reference sequence). The CDR3 runs to 14 residues. The trim removed 1 base at V and 2 bases at J, leaving 1 base unmatched. CDR3 bases: TGTGCCAGCAGCTTGCTAGCGGGGCCCTACGAGCAGTACGTC. Translated: CASSLLAGPYEQYV.

This clone was seen only once. The chain is built from TRBV10-1 and TRBJ1-5; TRBD1 matches 7 bases. Germline V gene sequence: CDR1 WNHNN, CDR2 SYGVQD (reference sequence). This CDR3 spans 15 amino acids. V dropped 8 bases and J dropped 4; count of bases not matched to a gene: 11. This CDR3 is CASHRGHNKNQPQHF. The CDR3 DNA follows: TGCGCCAGCCATAGGGGGCATAACAAGAATCAGCCCCAGCATTTT.

The J gene is TRBJ1-4, the V gene TRBV18, with 9 bases that match TRBD1. Germline CDR1 is KGHSH and CDR2 is LQKENI. V was clipped by 7 bases and J by 3 bases; unmatched bases: 6. This CDR3 region has 15 residues. The CDR3 DNA reads as TGTGCCAGCTTTTCTACAGGGGGCCCTAATGAAAAACTGTTTTTT. The encoded protein is CASFSTGGPNEKLFF.

This clone was recorded many times. The V gene is TRBV7-9, the J gene TRBJ2-3; 9 positions match TRBD1. V lost 4 bases to trimming and J lost 8 bases; unmatched junction nucleotides: 10. CDR1 SEHNR and CDR2 FQNEAQ come from the germline V gene (reference sequence). This CDR3 contains 15 residues. As DNA, the CDR3 is TGTGCCAGCAGCTCAAAGGGACAGGGTCGGGGTACGCAGTATTTT. This codes for CASSSKGQGRGTQYF.

Written as DNA, the CDR3 is TGTGCCAGCAGCTTGACTAGCGGGGACCGAGATACGCAGTATTTT. Amino acids: CASSLTSGDRDTQYF. The V gene is TRBV7-3, the J gene TRBJ2-3; 11 bases agree with TRBD2. Trimming at V came to 3 bases and at J to 5 bases, leaving 4 bases not matched to a gene. CDR1 SGHTA and CDR2 FQGTGA come from the germline V gene. The CDR3 sequence is 15 residues long.

This clone was picked up one time. This chain joins TRBV7-2 and TRBJ1-3; tentatively, D is TRBD1 (5 bases). This CDR3 has 17 residues. The V gene's germline CDR1 is SGHTA and CDR2 FQGNSA. Deletions cut 2 bases from V and 0 bases from J, with 14 bases between. The CDR3: CASSLTGAGSSGNTIYF. The CDR3 DNA sequence: TGTGCCAGCAGCTTAACTGGGGCAGGCAGCTCTGGAAACACCATATATTTT.

This clone was recorded many times. The CDR3 is CASSHPPTYGYTF. The CDR3 DNA is TGTGCCAGCAGCCATCCCCCCACTTATGGCTACACCTTC. The chain uses TRBV16 and TRBJ1-2; D unclear. Trimming cost V 3 bases and J 5 bases, with 10 bases left between them. The CDR3 sequence is 13 residues long. Germline CDR1 reads KGHSY; CDR2 reads FQNENV.

The sample holds one count of this clone. The V gene is TRBV19, the J gene TRBJ2-2, with 11 bases fitting TRBD1. Unmatched junction bases numbered 0, after V lost 6 bases and J lost 3 bases. This CDR3 has 14 amino acids. In germline, CDR1 is LNHDA, CDR2 SQIVND (reference sequence). The CDR3 spells CASRDRGHTGELFF. As DNA, the CDR3 is TGTGCCAGTAGGGACAGGGGGCACACCGGGGAGCTGTTTTTT.

This chain joins TRBV9 and TRBJ1-1; D unclear. There are 15 residues in the CDR3. Between the trimmed V and J ends, which lost 1 base and 2 bases, there was a span of 12 bases. Germline V gene sequence: CDR1 SGDLS, CDR2 YYNGEE. For the CDR3, the DNA is TGTGCCAGCAGCGTATATTCAGGCTCTAACACTGAAGCTTTCTTT. As protein: CASSVYSGSNTEAFF.

The rearrangement uses TRBV5-1 and TRBJ1-2; 10 bases map to TRBD1. Germline assignment: CDR1 SGHRS and CDR2 YFSETQ. The V and J ends lost 4 bases and 3 bases, in that order; junction bases with no gene match: 3. The CDR3 is made up of 14 amino acids. CDR3 in DNA: TGCGCCAGCAGCATTGGACAGGGGGACTATGGCTACACCTTC. Amino acid sequence: CASSIGQGDYGYTF.

The rearrangement uses TRBV7-2 and TRBJ2-7; no firm D call. The CDR3 is made up of 11 amino acids. V was cut by 5 bases and J by 7 bases, with 9 bases left in between. The V gene's germline CDR1 is SGHTA and CDR2 FQGNSA. The CDR3 spells CASSPGHEQYF. The CDR3 DNA sequence: TGTGCCAGCAGCCCTGGGCATGAGCAGTACTTC.

The chain joins TRBV7-2 to TRBJ2-7; 8 nucleotides align to TRBD2. Germline CDR1 is SGHTA and CDR2 is FQGNSA. V lost 5 bases to trimming and J lost 6 bases; unmatched junction nucleotides: 9. The length of the CDR3 is 14 residues. The CDR3 sequence is CASSARREVGEQYF. CDR3 nucleotides: TGTGCCAGCAGCGCACGGCGGGAGGTGGGCGAGCAGTACTTC.

The V call is TRBV30, the J call TRBJ1-4, with D perhaps matching TRBD1 (6 bases). The V gene's germline CDR1 is GTSNPN and CDR2 SVGIG (reference sequence). The V end was cut by 3 bases, the J end by 7 bases, with 12 bases between. The CDR3 runs to 13 residues. The CDR3 bases are TGTGCCTGGAGGCCCAGGGGCCGTGAAAAACTGTTTTTT. Amino acids: CAWRPRGREKLFF. Supplemented by reference TRBV30 and TRBJ1-4, the full variable domain reads SQTIHQWPATLVQPVGSPLSLECTVEGTSNPNLYWYRQAAGRGLQLLFYSVGIGQISSEVPQNLSASRPQDRQFILSSKKLLLSDSGFYLCAWRPRGREKLFFGSGTQLSVL.

This clone occurred a few times. J is TRBJ1-2 and V is TRBV4-1, with D unresolved. Germline CDR1 is MGHRA and CDR2 is YSYEKL. V was pared by 0 bases and J by 3 bases, with 11 bases between. The CDR3 contains 15 residues. Here the CDR3 reads CASSQEGGLDYGYTF. In DNA form, the CDR3 reads TGCGCCAGCAGCCAAGAGGGCGGGTTGGACTATGGCTACACCTTC.

In its sample, this clone was seen once. This chain connects TRBV7-9 to TRBJ1-1; no clear D. The CDR3 extends over 14 amino acids. Trimming removed 1 base at V and 4 bases at J, with 10 bases between. Germline CDR1 SEHNR, CDR2 FQNEAQ (reference sequence). The CDR3 here is CASSLGLGVTEAFF. Written as DNA, the CDR3 is TGTGCCAGCAGCTTAGGTTTGGGAGTCACTGAAGCTTTCTTT. The variable domain in full, with the rest retrieved from reference TRBV7-9 and TRBJ1-1, is DTGVSQNPRHKITKRGQNVTFRCDPISEHNRLYWYRQTLGQGPEFLTYFQNEAQLEKSRLLSDRFSAERPKGSFSTLEIQRTEQGDSAMYLCASSLGLGVTEAFFGQGTRLTVV.

The chain has TRBV25-1 and TRBJ2-1; TRBD2 is a possible D gene (7 bases). This CDR3 spans 16 amino acids. V was clipped by 6 bases and J by 0 bases, with 15 bases between them. The V gene's germline CDR1 is MGHDK and CDR2 SYGVNS. This CDR3 is CASSLKGGSSYNEQFF. Here the CDR3 DNA reads TGTGCCAGCAGCTTAAAGGGGGGGAGCTCCTACAATGAGCAGTTCTTC.

The gene calls are TRBV7-9 and TRBJ2-2; 8 bases align to TRBD1. Trimming cost V 10 bases and J 3 bases; bases outside gene matches: 7. Germline CDR1 is SEHNR and CDR2 is FQNEAQ (reference sequence). This CDR3 spans 14 amino acids. CDR3 DNA sequence: TGTGCCAACGACAGGGGCACGGACACCGGGGAGCTGTTTTTT. This gives the protein CANDRGTDTGELFF.

In the case of this clone: It may be a read error: a sequence one base away is much more abundant. The chain recombines TRBV10-2 with TRBJ2-1, with TRBD2 matching 8 bases. The CDR3 runs 15 residues. V lost 2 bases, J lost 0 bases, and 0 bases stayed unmatched. Germline-derived CDR1 and CDR2 are WSHSY and SAAADI. The CDR3 region has the DNA TGCGCCAGCAGTGAGACTAGCGGCTCCTACAATGAGCAGTTCTTC. This codes for CASSETSGSYNEQFF.

A remark on this clone: Other DNA sequences within the sample encode an identical CDR3. This chain links TRBV6-5 with TRBJ1-5; 8 nucleotides agree with TRBD1. Looked up from germline, CDR1 is MNHEY and CDR2 is SVGAGI. The V segment lost 4 bases and the J segment 4 bases; nucleotides outside the gene matches: 3. The CDR3 is 14 residues long. The CDR3 protein is CASSWDRTNQPQHF. CDR3 in DNA: TGTGCCAGCAGTTGGGACAGGACAAATCAGCCCCAGCATTTT.

This clone was seen a handful of times. The chain recombines TRBV10-3 with TRBJ1-1; 12 bases align to TRBD1. Germline CDR1 is ENHRY and CDR2 is SYGVKD. Losses at the gene ends were 4 bases for V and 5 bases for J; bases not matched to a gene: 11. CDR3 length equals 17 residues. CDR3 in amino acids: CAISGPGTGGEGTEAFF. Written as DNA, the CDR3 is TGTGCCATCAGTGGACCCGGGACAGGGGGCGAGGGAACTGAAGCTTTCTTT.